This T cell receptor beta chain was sequenced for a study of control samples from healthy donors and cancer patients. Clones were sequenced by immunoSEQ multiplex PCR, and TCRdb holds only the in-frame ones, with some missing. Counted here are around 130,000 clones, approximately 94% occurring once; the ten biggest clones make up over 1.5%. Germline-derived CDR1 and CDR2 are MNHEY and SVGEGT. V was clipped by 6 bases and J by 0 bases, with 23 bases between them. The CDR3 contains 19 residues. This receptor was identified in a man over 45 with head and neck cancer. The sample consisted of PBMCs. The V and J genes are TRBV6-2 or TRBV6-3 and TRBJ1-4; no reliable D call. CDR3 sequence (DNA): TGTGCCAGCAGCGACCCTGTCGGACGTCCCGCCGCAACTAATGAAAAACTGTTTTTT. The encoded protein is CASSDPVGRPAATNEKLFF.